Below are 23 T cell receptor beta chains sequenced from a single sample in a study of T-cell reconstitution after alpha-beta-depleted transplantation in children. Construction of the TCRbeta library involved unique molecular identifiers. Each CDR3 protein gets one entry after TCRdb re-called the PCR reads with MiXCR. The data show about 27,000 distinct CDR3 sequences, with roughly 6.3% seen just once and roughly 7% held by the top ten. The sample was PBMCs, mostly from graft donor cells, taken 180 days after TCRalphabeta/CD19-depleted stem cell transplant. These TCRs come from a male patient under 18 who had a stem cell transplant for acute myeloid leukemia, so the T cells may come from the graft donor.

This clonotype has ten or more counts. The chain is built from TRBV20-1 and TRBJ1-5, with D unresolved. CDR1 is DFQATT, CDR2 SNEGSKA, per germline (reference sequence). The CDR3 extends over 15 amino acids. V lost 6 bases, J lost 2 bases, and 17 bases lay in between. The CDR3 reads CSAPAVRMGNQPQHF. CDR3 in DNA: TGCAGTGCCCCAGCGGTCAGAATGGGCAATCAGCCCCAGCATTTT.

In its sample, this clonotype was seen many times. V gene TRBV3-1 combines with J gene TRBJ2-1, with 10 bases identical to TRBD2. CDR3 length: 15 amino acids. The V gene end was trimmed by 0 bases and the J gene end by 8 bases; junction bases not matched to a gene: 4. Germline V CDR1 and CDR2: LGHDT, YNNKEL (reference sequence). This CDR3 reads CASSQDLAGEDEQFF. In DNA, the CDR3 is TGTGCCAGCAGCCAAGACCTAGCGGGAGAGGATGAGCAGTTCTTC.

This clonotype occurred many times. The chain is built from TRBV28 and TRBJ2-3, with TRBD2 matching over 16 bases. This CDR3 is 19 amino acids long. CDR1 and CDR2 (germline): MDHEN, SYDVKM. V shed 5 bases, J shed 4 bases, and the junction held 12 bases outside the gene matches. The CDR3 reads CASSPTRGLAGGLADTQYF. CDR3 DNA: TGTGCCAGCAGTCCAACTAGGGGACTAGCGGGGGGGCTGGCAGATACGCAGTATTTT.

This clonotype has ten or more counts. The rearrangement uses TRBV7-9 and TRBJ2-7; no clear D. The CDR3 extends over 14 amino acids. The V end lost 1 base, the J end lost 7 bases, and 14 bases lay between the germline ends. CDR1 and CDR2 (germline): SEHNR, FQNEAQ (reference sequence). The CDR3, as DNA: TGTGCCAGCAGCTTAGGTGGTATTCGGTGGGAGCAGTACTTC. This sequence encodes CASSLGGIRWEQYF.

This clonotype has ten or more counts. This chain joins TRBV27 and TRBJ2-7; 8 bases map to TRBD1. Germline CDR1 and CDR2: MNHEY and SMNVEV (reference sequence). After removal of 6 bases from V and 2 bases from J, the junction contained 12 bases not matched to a gene. The CDR3 contains 16 residues. In DNA form, the CDR3 reads TGTGCCAGCAGCCAATATAGGACAGGGCCCCCCTACGAGCAGTACTTC. Amino acids: CASSQYRTGPPYEQYF.

This clonotype was detected many times. The chain is built from TRBV20-1 and TRBJ1-1, with 8 bases aligning to TRBD1. V dropped 1 base and J dropped 1; count of bases not matched to a gene: 5. The germline gives CDR1 DFQATT, CDR2 SNEGSKA (reference sequence). The CDR3 length is 15 residues. Written as DNA, the CDR3 is TGCAGTGCTAGAGCCTCGGACAGGGCGAACACTGAAGCTTTCTTT. Translation gives CSARASDRANTEAFF.

In its sample, this clonotype was seen many times. This chain joins TRBV20-1 and TRBJ1-1; the D is unclear. Germline loops: CDR1 DFQATT, CDR2 SNEGSKA (reference sequence). The V end lost 2 bases, the J end lost 0 bases, and 10 bases lay between the germline ends. CDR3 length: 14 residues. The CDR3 loop is CSARRQAMNTEAFF. DNA of the CDR3: TGCAGTGCTAGAAGGCAGGCTATGAACACTGAAGCTTTCTTT.

This clonotype has ten or more counts. The rearrangement joins TRBV5-6 to TRBJ2-5, with D unclear. The germline V and J ends were trimmed by 2 bases and 3 bases, with 8 bases remaining between them. The V gene's germline CDR1 is SGHDT and CDR2 YYEEEE. The CDR3 length is 13 residues. In DNA form, the CDR3 reads TGTGCCAGCAGCTTTAAATTGGAAGAGACCCAGTACTTC. As protein: CASSFKLEETQYF.

This clonotype was detected ten times or more. The chain has TRBV27 and TRBJ2-1; D possibly corresponds to TRBD1 (6 bases). Trimming took 2 bases from V and 6 from J, leaving 17 bases between them. The CDR3 runs 16 residues. Looked up from germline, CDR1 is MNHEY and CDR2 is SMNVEV (reference sequence). This chain's CDR3 is CASSLLSGQGSNEQFF. The CDR3 bases are TGTGCCAGCAGTTTACTGTCAGGGCAGGGGAGCAATGAGCAGTTCTTC.

This clonotype was seen repeatedly, ten times or more. The chain employs TRBV12-3 or TRBV12-4 and TRBJ1-4; no definite D call. CDR3 size: 12 residues. The V end was cut by 5 bases, the J end by 7 bases, with 8 bases between. CDR3 region: CASSPNTEKLFF. CDR3 nucleotide sequence: TGTGCCAGCAGTCCCAATACTGAAAAACTGTTTTTT.

This clonotype was found many times. The CDR3 here is CASSLEGLAGVNTQYF. In DNA form, the CDR3 reads TGCGCCAGCAGCTTGGAGGGTCTAGCGGGAGTGAATACGCAGTATTTT. The chain is built from TRBV5-1 and TRBJ2-3; the match to TRBD2 covers 10 bases. Germline lookup yields CDR1 SGHRS and CDR2 YFSETQ. V trimming: 0 bases; J trimming: 7 bases; junction bases outside the gene matches: 8. The CDR3 runs 16 residues.

This clonotype was counted many times. The chain joins TRBV12-3 or TRBV12-4 to TRBJ1-1; 11 positions match TRBD1. CDR3 length: 15 residues. V dropped 7 bases and J dropped 5; count of bases not matched to a gene: 9. The CDR3 is CASTRTGGIGTEAFF. DNA for the CDR3: TGTGCCAGCACCCGGACAGGGGGCATAGGGACTGAAGCTTTCTTT.

There are many counts of this clonotype. The chain joins TRBV19 to TRBJ2-4; D gene uncertain. Trimming cost V 6 bases and J 8 bases, with 8 bases left between them. Germline assignment: CDR1 LNHDA and CDR2 SQIVND (reference sequence). This CDR3 is built from 11 residues. CDR3 protein: CASRGWDIQYF. The DNA for the CDR3 is TGTGCCAGTAGAGGGTGGGACATTCAGTACTTC. The variable domain in full, completed from reference TRBV19 and TRBJ2-4, reads DGGITQSPKYLFRKEGQNVTLSCEQNLNHDAMYWYRQDPGQGLRLIYYSQIVNDFQKGDIAEGYSVSREKKESFPLTVTSAQKNPTAFYLCASRGWDIQYFGAGTRLSVL.

This clonotype was seen ten or more times. J is TRBJ2-7 and V is TRBV2; D remains unclear. Germline V gives CDR1 SNHLY, CDR2 FYNNEI. This CDR3 comprises 13 residues. This CDR3 is CASTQWSSYEQYV. The CDR3 nucleotides are TGTGCAAGCACCCAGTGGAGCTCCTACGAGCAGTACGTC.

In this sample, this clonotype turned up many times. The chain joins TRBV18 to TRBJ1-1, with D unresolved. Germline CDR1 KGHSH, CDR2 LQKENI. There are 14 residues in the CDR3. V dropped 3 bases and J dropped 3 bases, with 11 bases sitting between them. The CDR3, as DNA: TGTGCCAGCTCACCGTCCAGGACGCACACTGAAGCTTTCTTT. Protein: CASSPSRTHTEAFF.

This clonotype occurred many times. The chain recombines TRBV2 with TRBJ2-5; 7 bases line up with TRBD1. Germline lookup yields CDR1 SNHLY and CDR2 FYNNEI. Trimming cost V 0 bases and J 5 bases; bases outside gene matches: 6. The CDR3 runs 15 residues. As DNA, the CDR3 is TGTGCCAGCAGTGAAGCGAGGGGGCAGTGGGAGACCCAGTACTTC. This encodes CASSEARGQWETQYF. The whole variable domain, remainder taken from reference TRBV2 and TRBJ2-5, is EPEVTQTPSHQVTQMGQEVILRCVPISNHLYFYWYRQILGQKVEFLVSFYNNEISEKSEIFDDQFSVERPDGSNFTLKIRSTKLEDSAMYFCASSEARGQWETQYFGPGTRLLVL.

This clonotype was recorded many times. The chain carries TRBV30 and TRBJ1-2; D uncertain. V was shortened by 0 bases and J by 4 bases, with 6 bases between the two germline ends. Germline lookup yields CDR1 GTSNPN and CDR2 SVGIG (reference sequence). The CDR3 runs to 12 residues. This chain's CDR3 is CAWSVHSYGYTF. CDR3 sequence (DNA): TGTGCCTGGAGTGTACACAGCTATGGCTACACCTTC.

This clonotype has at least ten counts. V gene TRBV6-5 combines with J gene TRBJ2-2, with 9 bases that match TRBD1. Germline V gene lookup returns CDR1 MNHEY and CDR2 SVGAGI. V lost 4 bases and J lost 6; bases outside the gene matches: 6. This CDR3 has 15 residues. CDR3 region: CASSFGTGMSGELFF. In nucleotides, the CDR3 is TGTGCCAGCAGTTTTGGGACAGGGATGTCCGGGGAGCTGTTTTTT.

This clonotype was observed many times. This chain joins TRBV7-9 and TRBJ1-5; D unclear. Germline CDR1 is SEHNR and CDR2 is FQNEAQ (reference sequence). The CDR3 is 12 amino acids. V lost 6 bases and J lost 4, with 7 bases in between. CDR3 sequence: CASRLGNQPQHF. DNA of the CDR3: TGTGCCAGCAGATTGGGGAATCAGCCCCAGCATTTT.

This clonotype was seen many times. This sequence joins TRBV7-9 and TRBJ1-2, with 8 bases fitting TRBD1. The CDR3 length is 16 residues. V lost 2 bases, J lost 5 bases, and 10 bases stayed unmatched. Germline lookup yields CDR1 SEHNR and CDR2 FQNEAQ (reference sequence). In nucleotides, the CDR3 is TGTGCCAGCAGCTTAAGGATCGACAGGGGAAGGTATGGCTACACCTTC. Translated, it gives CASSLRIDRGRYGYTF.

This clonotype was counted between two and nine times. The V and J genes are TRBV30 and TRBJ2-1; 11 nucleotides match TRBD2. CDR3 size: 18 residues. The germline V gene has CDR1 GTSNPN and CDR2 SVGIG (reference sequence). The V segment lost 0 bases and the J segment 7 bases; nucleotides outside the gene matches: 14. CDR3 sequence (DNA): TGTGCCTGGAGTGTTTGGGCTAGCGGGAGGACCAGAGGGAATGAGCAGTTCTTC. Encoded protein: CAWSVWASGRTRGNEQFF.

In this sample, this clonotype turned up many times. The rearrangement uses TRBV29-1 and TRBJ2-5, with unresolved D. The germline CDR1 and CDR2 sequences are SQVTM and ANQGSEA. There are 14 residues in the CDR3. V dropped 6 bases and J dropped 0 bases, with 14 bases sitting between them. CDR3 residues: CSVGPGLHQETQYF. The CDR3 nucleotides read TGCAGCGTGGGCCCAGGCCTCCACCAAGAGACCCAGTACTTC.

This clonotype showed up many times. CDR3 bases: TGTGCCAGCAGCAAGGGGGGGGTGACTAGCGGGAGCGGCTCCTACAATGAGCAGTTCTTC. Protein sequence: CASSKGGVTSGSGSYNEQFF. J is TRBJ2-1 and V is TRBV9, with 12 bases matching TRBD2. Germline lookup yields CDR1 SGDLS and CDR2 YYNGEE. The length of the CDR3 is 20 residues. With 4 bases clipped from V and 0 bases from J, the junction kept 14 bases outside the gene matches.